Listed below are T cell receptor beta chains from one sample, sequenced in a study of long-term antiretroviral therapy in people with HIV. TCRdb's copy holds only in-frame clones and misses some; the assay was immunoSEQ multiplex PCR. The profile shows 21,000 or so clones, around 87% of them singletons. Sequencing was performed on unsorted PBMCs, taken roughly 2.7 years after starting antiretroviral therapy. Every receptor here comes from a woman in her 50s with HIV. CDR3s include the opening cysteine and the closing phenylalanine or tryptophan. A D gene is named only where the DNA matches it firmly. Clone size is not always given. Where it is, it says once, few, many or a class for expanded clones.

clone size	J gene	D gene	CDR3 length	V gene	CDR3 protein	CDR3 DNA
once	TRBJ1-2	-	16	TRBV4-1	CASSQGPGPRLYGYTF	TGCGCCAGCAGCCAAGGGCCAGGACCAAGACTCTATGGCTACACCTTC
-	TRBJ2-1	-	15	TRBV5-4	CASSLVGSGNNEQFF	TGTGCCAGCAGCTTGGTGGGGTCAGGAAACAATGAGCAGTTCTTC
few	TRBJ1-4	TRBD1	15	TRBV9	CASSTGQGVAEKLFF	TGTGCCAGCAGCACAGGACAGGGGGTAGCTGAAAAACTGTTTTTT
once	TRBJ2-7	TRBD2	13	TRBV14	CASSRTSGYEQYF	TGTGCCAGCAGCCGGACTAGCGGCTACGAGCAGTACTTC
-	TRBJ2-2	-	17	TRBV11-3	CASSLDWGDANTGELFF	TGTGCCAGCAGCTTAGATTGGGGGGACGCGAACACCGGGGAGCTGTTTTTT
-	TRBJ2-3	TRBD2	17	TRBV6-1	CASSGGTSGSQWDTQYF	TGTGCCAGCAGTGGCGGGACTAGCGGGAGTCAATGGGATACGCAGTATTTT
-	TRBJ1-5	-	16	TRBV6-1	CASSARAGGRNQPQHF	TGTGCCAGCAGTGCCCGTGCTGGGGGTAGGAATCAGCCCCAGCATTTT
-	TRBJ2-2	-	17	TRBV4-1	CASSQDERLAHTGELFF	TGCGCCAGCAGCCAAGATGAGAGGCTAGCGCATACCGGGGAGCTGTTTTTT
-	TRBJ2-3	-	13	TRBV18	CASSAGGPDTQYF	TGTGCCAGCTCCGCGGGCGGCCCCGATACGCAGTATTTT
-	TRBJ2-7	-	11	TRBV6-1	CASIGFAEQYF	TGTGCCAGCATCGGTTTCGCCGAGCAGTACTTC
-	TRBJ2-7	-	13	TRBV18	CASSPPGASEQYF	TGTGCCAGCTCACCCCCAGGGGCGAGCGAGCAGTACTTC
few	TRBJ2-1	TRBD2	17	TRBV5-4	CASSLGTSGRAINEQFF	TGTGCCAGCAGCTTGGGGACTAGCGGGAGGGCCATCAATGAGCAGTTCTTC
-	TRBJ2-1	TRBD2	15	TRBV6-5	CASSLTSGSIYEQFF	TGTGCCAGCAGCCTGACTAGCGGGAGTATTTATGAGCAGTTCTTC
-	TRBJ1-4	-	15	TRBV7-9	CASSLGIQGNEKLFF	TGTGCCAGCAGCTTAGGAATACAGGGTAATGAAAAACTGTTTTTT
-	TRBJ2-7	-	11	TRBV20-1	CSGLTQYEQYF	TGCAGCGGACTGACTCAATACGAGCAGTACTTC
-	TRBJ2-1	TRBD2	16	TRBV13	CASSSPGLASYNEQFF	TGTGCCAGCAGCTCCCCCGGACTAGCATCCTACAATGAGCAGTTCTTC
-	TRBJ2-1	-	16	TRBV7-2	CASSVRTRGPYNEQFF	TGTGCCAGCAGCGTCCGCACTAGAGGCCCCTACAATGAGCAGTTCTTC
-	TRBJ2-5	-	15	TRBV5-5	CASSLAGLGGETQYF	TGTGCCAGCAGCTTAGCGGGTCTGGGGGGAGAGACCCAGTACTTC
-	TRBJ2-7	TRBD1	14	TRBV28	CASKGTGRPYEQYF	TGTGCCAGCAAAGGGACAGGGCGCCCCTACGAGCAGTACTTC
-	TRBJ1-5	TRBD1	15	TRBV2	CASSDQGAQGQPQHF	TGTGCCAGCAGTGACCAGGGGGCGCAGGGTCAGCCCCAGCATTTT
-	TRBJ1-1	-	15	TRBV5-4	CASSLDSGSTTEAFF	TGTGCCAGCAGCTTAGATTCAGGGTCGACCACTGAAGCTTTCTTT
-	TRBJ1-2	-	15	TRBV6-1	CASSEQRGSYYGYTF	TGTGCCAGCAGTGAACAAAGGGGTTCGTACTATGGCTACACCTTC
-	TRBJ2-5	-	11	TRBV29-1	CSGGGQETQYF	TGCAGCGGGGGTGGGCAAGAGACCCAGTACTTC
-	TRBJ2-1	TRBD2	17	TRBV7-9	CASSLTSGVGSYNEQFF	TGTGCCAGCAGCTTAACTAGCGGGGTTGGCTCCTACAATGAGCAGTTCTTC
-	TRBJ1-2	TRBD1	14	TRBV5-4	CASSSGTANYGYTF	TGTGCCAGCAGCTCCGGGACAGCTAACTATGGCTACACCTTC
once	TRBJ1-5	-	17	TRBV15	CATSRDRREELNQPQHF	TGTGCCACCAGCAGAGACCGCCGAGAGGAACTAAATCAGCCCCAGCATTTT
-	TRBJ2-3	-	14	TRBV11-3	CASSLVSAADTQYF	TGTGCCAGCAGCTTAGTTTCGGCGGCAGATACGCAGTATTTT
-	TRBJ2-2	TRBD1	18	TRBV4-1	CASSQETGLTANTGELFF	TGCGCCAGCAGCCAAGAGACAGGGCTAACCGCGAACACCGGGGAGCTGTTTTTT
-	TRBJ1-4	TRBD1	14	TRBV28	CASRTGGGNEKLFF	TGTGCCAGCCGGACAGGGGGGGGTAATGAAAAACTGTTTTTT
-	TRBJ2-7	-	12	TRBV19	CASGVGGYEQYF	TGTGCCAGTGGGGTTGGGGGCTACGAGCAGTACTTC
-	TRBJ2-3	TRBD2	15	TRBV7-2	CASSPPSGSTDTQYF	TGTGCCAGCAGCCCACCTAGCGGGAGCACAGATACGCAGTATTTT
-	TRBJ2-1	-	15	TRBV4-1	CASSPPLTGRNEQFF	TGCGCCAGCAGCCCCCCCCTGACAGGGAGGAATGAGCAGTTCTTC
-	TRBJ2-1	-	14	TRBV5-1	CASAEPTSYNEQFF	TGCGCCAGCGCAGAACCCACTTCCTACAATGAGCAGTTCTTC
-	TRBJ1-3	-	14	TRBV11-2	CASSPLSSGNTIYF	TGTGCCAGCAGTCCTCTCAGCTCTGGAAACACCATATATTTT
-	TRBJ2-3	-	14	TRBV28	CASSLTQGTDTQYF	TGTGCCAGCAGTTTAACCCAGGGCACAGATACGCAGTATTTT
-	TRBJ2-2	TRBD1	14	TRBV27	CASRQGPTTGELFF	TGTGCCAGTCGACAGGGACCGACCACCGGGGAGCTGTTTTTT
-	TRBJ1-1	-	13	TRBV6-6	CASYRGMNTEAFF	TGTGCCTCCTATCGAGGGATGAACACTGAAGCTTTCTTT
-	TRBJ2-7	-	13	TRBV10-3	CAISEGGSYEQYF	TGTGCCATCAGTGAAGGGGGCTCCTACGAGCAGTACTTC
few	TRBJ2-7	TRBD1	15	TRBV27	CASSFGTANPYEQYF	TGTGCCAGCAGTTTCGGGACAGCCAATCCTTACGAGCAGTACTTC
-	TRBJ1-1	-	15	TRBV5-1	CASSLGGQGHTEAFF	TGCGCCAGCAGCTTGGGGGGGCAAGGCCACACTGAAGCTTTCTTT
-	TRBJ2-7	-	14	TRBV11-2	CASSLRQVQGEQYF	TGTGCCAGCAGCTTAAGGCAGGTGCAGGGCGAGCAGTACTTC
-	TRBJ1-1	-	13	TRBV5-5	CATQPDLNTEAFF	TGTGCCACCCAGCCCGACCTGAACACTGAAGCTTTCTTT
-	TRBJ1-2	-	18	TRBV6-1	CASSEALPGEQASYGYTF	TGTGCCAGCAGTGAAGCGCTTCCAGGGGAACAGGCTAGCTATGGCTACACCTTC
-	TRBJ2-2	-	17	TRBV30	CAWSVSPSRGGTGELFF	TGTGCCTGGAGTGTATCCCCCAGTAGGGGAGGTACCGGGGAGCTGTTTTTT
-	TRBJ1-2	-	17	TRBV9	CASSVDLYGDTGYGYTF	TGTGCCAGCAGCGTAGACCTATATGGGGACACCGGCTATGGCTACACCTTC
-	TRBJ2-2	-	14	TRBV7-3	CASSPPENTGELFF	TGTGCCAGCAGCCCTCCGGAGAACACCGGGGAGCTGTTTTTT
-	TRBJ2-7	-	11	TRBV6-5	CASSRGYEQYF	TGTGCCAGCAGTCGCGGCTACGAGCAGTACTTC
-	TRBJ2-1	TRBD2	12	TRBV29-1	CSAVAGGGEQFF	TGCAGCGCCGTGGCGGGAGGGGGGGAGCAGTTCTTC
-	TRBJ2-7	TRBD2	15	TRBV6-5	CASSYSLAGAYEQYF	TGTGCCAGCAGTTACTCGCTAGCGGGAGCCTACGAGCAGTACTTC
-	TRBJ1-5	-	14	TRBV5-5	CASSSPGGNQPQHF	TGTGCCAGCAGCTCTCCGGGGGGCAATCAGCCCCAGCATTTT